This is a list of T cell receptor beta chains from one sample in a study of response to subunit inactivated influenza vaccine. TCRdb independently ran MiXCR on the RT-PCR reads; one entry per CDR3 protein. Among about 700,000 distinct CDR3 sequences, about 15% were seen once, and the ten largest hold approximately 6.5%. The sample was PBMCs from blood, taken 14 days before vaccination. The receptors stem from a man between 50 and 59 years old who received an inactivated influenza vaccine. CDR3s include the opening cysteine and the closing phenylalanine or tryptophan. D genes are given only for firm matches. Rows give clone size only sometimes, using once, few, many, or a class for an expanded clone.

J: TRBJ2-1
size: few
V: TRBV7-2
D: TRBD2
CDR3: CASSPQSGRSYNEQFF
DNA: TGTGCCAGCAGCCCCCAAAGCGGGAGATCCTACAATGAGCAGTTCTTC

J: TRBJ1-4
size: .
V: TRBV4-3
D: TRBD1
CDR3: CASSQQQGVTNEKLFF
DNA: TGCGCCAGCAGCCAGCAACAGGGGGTAACTAATGAAAAACTGTTTTTT

J: TRBJ2-1
size: .
V: TRBV27
D: TRBD1
CDR3: CASSSNAGTGINEQFF
DNA: TGTGCCAGCAGTTCTAACGCCGGGACAGGGATTAATGAGCAGTTCTTC

J: TRBJ2-5
size: few
V: TRBV20-1
D: TRBD2
CDR3: CSANVAGGLVETQYF
DNA: TGCAGTGCTAACGTAGCGGGAGGTTTAGTTGAGACCCAGTACTTC

J: TRBJ2-1
size: many
V: TRBV5-1
D: TRBD2
CDR3: CASSSSGGGLSEQFF
DNA: TGCGCCAGCAGCTCGTCTGGCGGGGGTTTAAGTGAGCAGTTCTTC

J: TRBJ1-6
size: .
V: TRBV5-1
D: .
CDR3: CASTRDPNSPLHF
DNA: TGCGCCAGCACCCGGGACCCGAATTCACCCCTCCACTTT

J: TRBJ1-2
size: many
V: TRBV9
D: .
CDR3: CASSGGDYGYTF
DNA: TGTGCCAGCAGCGGGGGTGACTATGGCTACACCTTC

J: TRBJ2-1
size: .
V: TRBV5-1
D: TRBD2
CDR3: CASSLLGRLAGVYNEQFF
DNA: TGCGCCAGCAGCTTGTTGGGGCGACTAGCGGGAGTGTACAATGAGCAGTTCTTC

J: TRBJ2-1
size: few
V: TRBV20-1
D: .
CDR3: CSARVGPDAEQFF
DNA: TGCAGTGCTAGAGTGGGCCCAGACGCTGAGCAGTTCTTC

J: TRBJ2-5
size: few
V: TRBV5-1
D: .
CDR3: CASSLGGAFQETQYF
DNA: TGCGCCAGCAGCTTAGGCGGGGCTTTTCAAGAGACCCAGTACTTC

J: TRBJ2-1
size: .
V: TRBV5-1
D: .
CDR3: CASSQRRGDEQFF
DNA: TGCGCCAGCAGCCAGAGGAGGGGCGATGAGCAGTTCTTC

J: TRBJ1-1
size: many
V: TRBV20-1
D: TRBD1
CDR3: CSARGTGVTEAFF
DNA: TGCAGTGCTAGGGGGACAGGGGTTACTGAAGCTTTCTTT

J: TRBJ2-1
size: many
V: TRBV6-2/TRBV6-3
D: TRBD2
CDR3: CASSISGTFYNEQFF
DNA: TGTGCCAGCAGTATTAGCGGGACCTTCTACAATGAGCAGTTCTTC

J: TRBJ2-3
size: few
V: TRBV15
D: .
CDR3: CATSRDPDGTDTQYF
DNA: TGTGCCACCAGCAGAGATCCGGACGGCACAGATACGCAGTATTTT

J: TRBJ2-1
size: few
V: TRBV6-2/TRBV6-3
D: .
CDR3: CASSYSRVPYNEQFF
DNA: TGTGCCAGCAGTTACAGTCGTGTGCCGTACAATGAGCAGTTCTTC